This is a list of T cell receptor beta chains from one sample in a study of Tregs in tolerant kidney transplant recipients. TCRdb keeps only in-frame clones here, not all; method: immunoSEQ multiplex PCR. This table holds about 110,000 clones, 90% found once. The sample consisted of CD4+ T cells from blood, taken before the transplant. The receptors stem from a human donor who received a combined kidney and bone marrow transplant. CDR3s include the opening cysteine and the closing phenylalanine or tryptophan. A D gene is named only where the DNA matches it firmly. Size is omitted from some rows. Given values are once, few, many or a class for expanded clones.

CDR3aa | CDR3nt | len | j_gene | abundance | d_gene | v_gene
CASSLLGQATFSTGELFF | TGCGCCAGCAGCCTTTTGGGACAGGCTACTTTCTCCACCGGGGAGCTGTTTTTT | 18 | TRBJ2-2 | NA | TRBD1 | TRBV4-1
CASRGTGLADTQYF | TGTGCCAGCAGGGGGACAGGGCTAGCAGATACGCAGTATTTT | 14 | TRBJ2-3 | NA | TRBD1 | TRBV2
CASSPPAGVKAFF | TGTGCCAGCTCACCACCGGCAGGGGTCAAAGCTTTCTTT | 13 | TRBJ1-1 | NA | NA | TRBV18
CASSVYLGGNTEAFF | TGTGCCAGCAGTGTATATTTGGGGGGGAACACTGAAGCTTTCTTT | 15 | TRBJ1-1 | NA | NA | TRBV2
CASSVAHRARTGELFF | TGTGCCAGCAGCGTAGCTCACAGGGCCCGCACCGGGGAGCTGTTTTTT | 16 | TRBJ2-2 | NA | NA | TRBV9
CASSWRTGGTGGLPLEQYF | TGTGCCAGCAGCTGGCGTACGGGGGGGACAGGGGGCCTCCCTCTCGAGCAGTACTTC | 19 | TRBJ2-7 | NA | TRBD1 | TRBV11-2
CASSLGLATDTQYF | TGTGCCAGCAGCCTCGGACTAGCGACAGATACGCAGTATTTT | 14 | TRBJ2-3 | NA | TRBD2 | TRBV2
CASSSPGQGREKLFF | TGTGCCAGTAGTTCCCCGGGACAGGGAAGGGAAAAACTGTTTTTT | 15 | TRBJ1-4 | NA | TRBD1 | TRBV19
CASRRQGTTYNSPLHF | TGTGCCAGCAGAAGACAGGGGACGACCTATAATTCACCCCTCCACTTT | 16 | TRBJ1-6 | once | TRBD1 | TRBV6-6
CATSPRGGYEQFF | TGTGCCACCAGCCCCCGGGGAGGATATGAGCAGTTCTTC | 13 | TRBJ2-1 | NA | NA | TRBV15
CASSLGRDSGALQETQYF | TGCGCCAGCAGCTTGGGCCGGGACAGTGGAGCGTTACAAGAGACCCAGTACTTC | 18 | TRBJ2-5 | NA | TRBD1 | TRBV5-1
CASSVDGHQPQHF | TGTGCCAGCAGCGTAGATGGGCATCAGCCCCAGCATTTT | 13 | TRBJ1-5 | NA | NA | TRBV9
CASSRGQSDSRLNTEAFF | TGTGCCAGCAGTCGGGGCCAATCGGACAGCAGGTTGAACACTGAAGCTTTCTTT | 18 | TRBJ1-1 | NA | NA | TRBV11-3
CASSLEGPGELFF | TGTGCCAGCAGCTTAGAGGGGCCCGGGGAGCTGTTTTTT | 13 | TRBJ2-2 | NA | NA | TRBV7-7
CASSPTSGEQFF | TGTGCCAGCAGTCCGACTAGCGGTGAGCAGTTCTTC | 12 | TRBJ2-1 | NA | TRBD2 | TRBV6-6
CASSPGLGWEQFF | TGTGCCAGCAGCCCAGGGTTGGGGTGGGAGCAGTTCTTC | 13 | TRBJ2-1 | NA | NA | TRBV5-4
CASSQGGQSAYGYTF | TGCGCCAGCAGCCAAGGCGGACAGTCTGCCTATGGCTACACCTTC | 15 | TRBJ1-2 | few | NA | TRBV4-1
CASSHPDTYNEQFF | TGCGCCAGCAGTCACCCAGATACCTACAATGAGCAGTTCTTC | 14 | TRBJ2-1 | few | NA | TRBV23-1
CVRTSSGGQGPMNTEAFF | TGTGTCAGAACCTCTAGTGGGGGACAGGGCCCCATGAACACTGAAGCTTTCTTT | 18 | TRBJ1-1 | NA | NA | TRBV7-5
CASNKNDEKLFF | TGTGCCAGCAACAAAAATGATGAAAAACTGTTTTTT | 12 | TRBJ1-4 | NA | NA | TRBV2
CASSLGQGSGEQYF | TGTGCCAGCAGCTTAGGACAGGGGTCGGGTGAGCAGTACTTC | 14 | TRBJ2-7 | once | TRBD1 | TRBV7-9
CASSPDLSSSGNTIYF | TGTGCCAGCTCACCAGATCTATCGAGCTCTGGAAACACCATATATTTT | 16 | TRBJ1-3 | NA | NA | TRBV18
CASSASGTEAYEQYF | TGCGCCAGCAGCGCTTCCGGGACAGAAGCCTACGAGCAGTACTTC | 15 | TRBJ2-7 | NA | TRBD1 | TRBV5-1
CASSFLTGEAPYEQYF | TGTGCCAGCAGTTTCCTGACAGGGGAGGCTCCCTACGAGCAGTACTTC | 16 | TRBJ2-7 | NA | TRBD1 | TRBV27
CASSPIGGSGELFF | TGTGCCAGCAGTCCTATCGGGGGGTCCGGGGAGCTGTTTTTT | 14 | TRBJ2-2 | NA | TRBD2 | TRBV6-1
CASTRQFSYEQYF | TGTGCCAGCACCCGACAGTTCTCCTACGAGCAGTACTTC | 13 | TRBJ2-7 | NA | NA | TRBV6-5
CASSRTGTLSYEQYF | TGTGCCAGCAGCCGAACAGGGACCCTCAGTTACGAGCAGTACTTC | 15 | TRBJ2-7 | NA | NA | TRBV2